This T cell receptor beta chain stems from a study of cytomegalovirus exposure and HLA in healthy donors. For the study at large: Earlier, about 179 million T cells were analyzed, and some 120 million unique TCR beta sequences were found among them. Overall study results and limits: Through in vitro validation, three CMV-associated chains were shown to be specific for CMV antigens. Reports indicated that the classifier achieved high specificity and sensitivity in diagnosing cytomegalovirus status.

Remarks on this clone: What it binds is not known.

The study ran its PCR with 60 Vbeta and 13 Jbeta primers. Using immunoSEQ multiplex PCR, the repertoire was profiled, and TCRdb retains in-frame clones only, with some absent. The sample has some 180,000 clones; 65% to 85% are singletons. The source material was PBMCs. The TCR was taken from a girl between 10 and 17 years old in good health and CMV-seropositive.

CDR3 coding DNA: TGTGCCAGCAGCCTCTCCGGGAGAACCCAAGAGACCCAGTACTTC. This gives the protein CASSLSGRTQETQYF. The J gene is TRBJ2-5, the V gene TRBV5-6, with D possibly matching TRBD2 (6 bases). This CDR3 contains 15 residues. The V end was cut by 4 bases, the J end by 1 base, with 14 bases between. The germline gives CDR1 SGHDT, CDR2 YYEEEE. Complete variable domain (other parts from reference TRBV5-6 and TRBJ2-5): DAGVTQSPTHLIKTRGQQVTLRCSPKSGHDTVSWYQQALGQGPQFIFQYYEEEERQRGNFPDRFSGHQFPNYSSELNVNALLLGDSALYLCASSLSGRTQETQYFGPGTRLLVL.